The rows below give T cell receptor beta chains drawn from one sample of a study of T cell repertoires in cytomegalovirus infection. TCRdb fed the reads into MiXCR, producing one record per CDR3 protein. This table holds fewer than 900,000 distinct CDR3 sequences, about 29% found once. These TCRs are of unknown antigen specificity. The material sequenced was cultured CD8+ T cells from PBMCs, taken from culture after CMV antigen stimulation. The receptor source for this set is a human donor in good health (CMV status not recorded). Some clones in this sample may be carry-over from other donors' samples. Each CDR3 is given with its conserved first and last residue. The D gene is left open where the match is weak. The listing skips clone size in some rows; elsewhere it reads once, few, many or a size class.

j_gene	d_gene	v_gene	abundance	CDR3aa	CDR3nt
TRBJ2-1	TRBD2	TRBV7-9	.	CASSSGLAGPYNEQFF	TGTGCCAGCAGCTCAGGACTAGCGGGACCCTACAATGAGCAGTTCTTC
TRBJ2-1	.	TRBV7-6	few	CASSLLARSSYNEQFF	TGTGCCAGCAGCTTATTGGCCCGGAGCTCCTACAATGAGCAGTTCTTC
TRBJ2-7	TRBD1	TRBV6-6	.	CASSFDGQAAYEQYF	TGTGCCAGCAGTTTCGACGGACAGGCCGCCTACGAGCAGTACTTC
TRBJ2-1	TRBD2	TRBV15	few	CATSRGGTSDEQFF	TGTGCCACCAGCAGAGGTGGGACTAGTGATGAGCAGTTCTTC
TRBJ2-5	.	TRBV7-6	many	CASSLEAEGETQYF	TGTGCCAGCAGCTTAGAGGCCGAGGGGGAGACCCAGTACTTC
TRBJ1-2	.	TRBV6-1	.	CASSERYTEDGYTF	TGTGCCAGCAGTGAAAGGTATACCGAGGATGGCTACACCTTC
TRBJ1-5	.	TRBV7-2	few	CASSPRAINQPQHF	TGTGCCAGCAGCCCCCGGGCAATTAATCAGCCCCAGCATTTT
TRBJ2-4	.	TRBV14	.	CASSPGIRRWENIQYF	TGTGCCAGCAGCCCCGGTATTCGTCGGTGGGAAAACATTCAGTACTTC
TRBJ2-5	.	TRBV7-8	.	CASSKQFQETQYF	TGTGCCAGCAGCAAACAGTTCCAAGAGACCCAGTACTTC
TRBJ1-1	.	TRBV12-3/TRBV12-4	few	CASINRTGNTEAFF	TGTGCCAGCATCAACAGGACGGGGAACACTGAAGCTTTCTTT
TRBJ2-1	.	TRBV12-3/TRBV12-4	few	CASKPGRYNEQFF	TGTGCCAGCAAACCGGGACGATACAATGAGCAGTTCTTC
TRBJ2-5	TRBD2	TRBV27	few	CASSFGLAGLETQYF	TGTGCCAGCAGTTTTGGGCTAGCGGGGTTGGAGACCCAGTACTTC
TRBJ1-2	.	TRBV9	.	CASSVAGRLGYTF	TGTGCCAGCAGCGTGGCGGGCCGCCTTGGCTACACCTTC
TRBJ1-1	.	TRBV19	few	CASKSFSGPRRNTEAFF	TGTGCCAGTAAATCCTTTTCTGGACCCAGGAGGAACACTGAAGCTTTCTTT
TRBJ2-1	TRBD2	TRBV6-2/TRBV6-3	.	CASSYQTSGLYNEQFF	TGTGCCAGCAGTTACCAAACTAGCGGTCTATACAATGAGCAGTTCTTC
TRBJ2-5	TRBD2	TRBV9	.	CASSPGLAGAQYF	TGTGCCAGCAGCCCGGGACTAGCGGGGGCCCAGTACTTC
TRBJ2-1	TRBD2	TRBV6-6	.	CASSRTSGGSNSYNEQFF	TGTGCCAGCAGCCGGACTAGCGGGGGGAGTAACTCCTACAATGAGCAGTTCTTC
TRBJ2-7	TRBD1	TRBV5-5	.	CASSSEPGTGLYEQYF	TGTGCCAGCAGCTCCGAGCCCGGGACAGGTCTCTACGAGCAGTACTTC
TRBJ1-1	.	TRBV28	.	CASSLLPQNTEAFF	TGTGCCAGCAGTTTACTGCCACAGAACACTGAAGCTTTCTTT
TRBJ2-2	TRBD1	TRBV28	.	CASSPAGTATGELFF	TGTGCCAGCAGTCCAGCAGGGACAGCCACCGGGGAGCTGTTTTTT
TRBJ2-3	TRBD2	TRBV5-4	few	CASSLGLADLTDTQYF	TGTGCCAGCAGCTTGGGACTAGCGGACCTCACAGATACGCAGTATTTT
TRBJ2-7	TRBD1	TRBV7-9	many	CASSPRDRGGVHEQYF	TGTGCCAGCAGCCCCCGGGACAGGGGCGGGGTCCACGAGCAGTACTTC
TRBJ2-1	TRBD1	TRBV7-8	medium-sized	CASSPRGQGLQIYNEQFF	TGTGCCAGCAGCCCCCGGGGACAGGGGTTACAAATTTACAATGAGCAGTTCTTC
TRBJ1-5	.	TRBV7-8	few	CASSSLPTQGQPQHF	TGTGCCAGCAGCTCGCTGCCCACTCAGGGTCAGCCCCAGCATTTT
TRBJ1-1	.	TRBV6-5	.	CASAAAGGNTEAFF	TGTGCCAGCGCCGCGGCGGGGGGGAACACTGAAGCTTTCTTT
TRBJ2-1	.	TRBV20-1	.	CSARDSRNEQFF	TGCAGTGCCCGGGACTCCCGCAATGAGCAGTTCTTC
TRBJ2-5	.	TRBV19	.	CASSIDHRAQETQYF	TGTGCCAGTAGTATAGATCACAGGGCCCAAGAGACCCAGTACTTC
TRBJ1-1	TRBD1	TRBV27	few	CASSLWDRGTEAFF	TGTGCCAGCAGTTTATGGGACAGGGGCACTGAAGCTTTCTTT
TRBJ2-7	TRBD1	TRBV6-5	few	CASSYSSFGSGGHYEQYF	TGTGCCAGCAGTTACTCGAGCTTTGGTTCAGGGGGACATTACGAGCAGTACTTC
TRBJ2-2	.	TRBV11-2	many	CASSLDGGMAGELFF	TGTGCCAGCAGCTTAGATGGTGGTATGGCCGGGGAGCTGTTTTTT
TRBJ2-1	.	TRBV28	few	CASSSDLQGRYNEQFF	TGTGCCAGCAGTTCCGATTTGCAGGGGCGGTACAATGAGCAGTTCTTC
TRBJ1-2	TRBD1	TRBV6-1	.	CASSDGQGARGYTF	TGTGCCAGCAGTGACGGACAGGGGGCGCGTGGCTACACCTTC
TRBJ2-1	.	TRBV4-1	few	CASSQETVYNEQFF	TGCGCCAGCAGCCAAGAAACAGTCTACAATGAGCAGTTCTTC
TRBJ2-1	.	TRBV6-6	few	CASSYSNTAHYNEQFF	TGTGCCAGCAGTTACTCGAACACAGCTCATTACAATGAGCAGTTCTTC
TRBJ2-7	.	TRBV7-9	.	CASSSLGSSVSYEQYF	TGTGCCAGCAGCTCGTTAGGGTCCTCGGTTTCCTACGAGCAGTACTTC
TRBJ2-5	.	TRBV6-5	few	CASSYWQGAWGETQYF	TGTGCCAGCAGTTATTGGCAGGGTGCCTGGGGAGAGACCCAGTACTTC
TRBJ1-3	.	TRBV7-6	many	CASSLAVRNTIYF	TGTGCCAGCAGCTTAGCGGTTCGAAACACCATATATTTT
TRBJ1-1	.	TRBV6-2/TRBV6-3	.	CASSYSRKTNTEAFF	TGTGCCAGCAGTTACTCGAGGAAGACTAACACTGAAGCTTTCTTT
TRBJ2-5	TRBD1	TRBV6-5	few	CASRSTGTGGTQYF	TGTGCCAGCAGATCCACCGGGACAGGGGGCACCCAGTACTTC
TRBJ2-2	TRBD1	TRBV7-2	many	CASSFRGPYTGELFF	TGTGCCAGCAGTTTCAGGGGGCCGTACACCGGGGAGCTGTTTTTT
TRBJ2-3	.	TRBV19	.	CASSMQDRIADTQYF	TGTGCCAGTAGTATGCAAGATAGGATCGCAGATACGCAGTATTTT
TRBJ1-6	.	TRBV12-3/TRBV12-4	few	CASRPSPSYNSPLHF	TGTGCCAGCAGACCCTCCCCCTCCTATAATTCACCCCTCCACTTT
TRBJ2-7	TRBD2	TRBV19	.	CASSSPGLAGGLTSYEQYF	TGTGCCAGTAGTAGCCCGGGACTAGCGGGGGGCTTGACCTCCTACGAGCAGTACTTC
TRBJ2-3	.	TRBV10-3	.	CAIRTWGAGADTQYF	TGTGCCATCAGGACCTGGGGGGCTGGGGCAGATACGCAGTATTTT
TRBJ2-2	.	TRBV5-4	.	CASSFRAGTNTGELFF	TGTGCCAGCAGCTTCAGGGCCGGGACGAACACCGGGGAGCTGTTTTTT
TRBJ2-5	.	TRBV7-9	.	CASSPSFPQETQYF	TGTGCCAGCAGCCCTAGCTTTCCCCAAGAGACCCAGTACTTC
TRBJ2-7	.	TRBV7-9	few	CASSLAWEQYF	TGTGCCAGCAGCTTAGCCTGGGAGCAGTACTTC
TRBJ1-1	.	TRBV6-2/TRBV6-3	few	CASSYGDSDVDVFQAEAFF	TGTGCCAGCAGTTACGGGGATTCGGACGTAGATGTGTTTCAAGCAGAAGCTTTCTTT
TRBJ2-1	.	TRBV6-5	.	CASSSQEYNEQFF	TGTGCCAGCAGTTCACAGGAATACAATGAGCAGTTCTTC
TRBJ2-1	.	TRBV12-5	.	CASGLGTAQFF	TGTGCTAGTGGTTTGGGGACCGCTCAGTTCTTC
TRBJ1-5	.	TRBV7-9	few	CASSLAGLDQPQHF	TGTGCCAGCAGCTTAGCGGGGTTGGATCAGCCCCAGCATTTT